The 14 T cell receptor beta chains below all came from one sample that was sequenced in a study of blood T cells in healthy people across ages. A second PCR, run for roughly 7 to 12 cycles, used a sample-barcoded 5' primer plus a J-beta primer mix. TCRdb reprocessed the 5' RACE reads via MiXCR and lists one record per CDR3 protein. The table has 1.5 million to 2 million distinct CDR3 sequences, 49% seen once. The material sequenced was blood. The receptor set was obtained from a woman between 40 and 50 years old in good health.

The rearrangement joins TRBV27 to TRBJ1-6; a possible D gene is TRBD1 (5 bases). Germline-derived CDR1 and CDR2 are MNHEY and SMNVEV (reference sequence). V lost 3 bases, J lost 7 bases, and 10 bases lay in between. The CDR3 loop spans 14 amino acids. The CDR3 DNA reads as TGTGCCAGCAGTTTCCAGGGTTACAATTCACCCCTCCACTTT. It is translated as CASSFQGYNSPLHF.

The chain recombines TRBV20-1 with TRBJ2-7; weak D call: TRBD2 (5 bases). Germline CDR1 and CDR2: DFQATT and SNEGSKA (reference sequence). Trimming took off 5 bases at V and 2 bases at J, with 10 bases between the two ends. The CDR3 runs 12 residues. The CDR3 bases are TGCAGTGCTCCCTTGCGGGCCTACGAGCAGTACTTC. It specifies CSAPLRAYEQYF.

DNA of the CDR3: TGTGCCAGCAGCGATGCCCTAGGACAAGAGACCCAGTACTTC. This gives the protein CASSDALGQETQYF. The J gene is TRBJ2-5, the V gene TRBV11-2; no reliable D call. Germline values: CDR1 SGHAT, CDR2 FQNNGV. Trimming removed 5 bases at V and 2 bases at J, with 12 bases between. This CDR3 is 14 amino acids long. The full variable domain, with the rest looked up from reference TRBV11-2 and TRBJ2-5, is EAGVAQSPRYKIIEKRQSVAFWCNPISGHATLYWYQQILGQGPKLLIQFQNNGVVDDSQLPKDRFSAERLKGVDSTLKIQPAKLEDSAVYLCASSDALGQETQYFGPGTRLLVL.

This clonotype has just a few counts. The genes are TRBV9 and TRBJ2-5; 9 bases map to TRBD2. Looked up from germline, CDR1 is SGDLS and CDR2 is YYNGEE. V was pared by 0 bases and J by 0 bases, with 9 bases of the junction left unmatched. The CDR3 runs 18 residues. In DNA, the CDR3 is TGTGCCAGCAGCGTAGGTCCCTCTAGCGGGACGTACCAAGAGACCCAGTACTTC. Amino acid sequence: CASSVGPSSGTYQETQYF.

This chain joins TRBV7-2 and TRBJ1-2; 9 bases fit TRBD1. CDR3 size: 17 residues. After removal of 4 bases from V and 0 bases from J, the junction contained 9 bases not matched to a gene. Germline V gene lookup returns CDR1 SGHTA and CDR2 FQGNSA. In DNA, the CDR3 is TGTGCCAGCAGCTCCTGGACAGGGGCCGCCGCTAACTATGGCTACACCTTC. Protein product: CASSSWTGAAANYGYTF. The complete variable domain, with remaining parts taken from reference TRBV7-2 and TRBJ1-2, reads GAGVSQSPSNKVTEKGKDVELRCDPISGHTALYWYRQSLGQGLEFLIYFQGNSAPDKSGLPSDRFSAERTGGSVSTLTIQRTQQEDSAVYLCASSSWTGAAANYGYTFGSGTRLTVV.

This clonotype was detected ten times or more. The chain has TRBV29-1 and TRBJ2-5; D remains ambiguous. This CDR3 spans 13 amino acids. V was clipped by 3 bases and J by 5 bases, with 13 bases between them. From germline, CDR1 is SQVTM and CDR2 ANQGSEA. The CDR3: CSVDGAEMETQYF. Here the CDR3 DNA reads TGCAGCGTTGACGGAGCAGAGATGGAGACCCAGTACTTC.

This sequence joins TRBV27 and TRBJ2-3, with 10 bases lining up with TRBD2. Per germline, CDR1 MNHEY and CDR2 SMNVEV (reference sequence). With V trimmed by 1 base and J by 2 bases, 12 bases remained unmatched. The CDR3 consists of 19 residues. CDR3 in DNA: TGTGCCAGCAGTTTATACGCGGGGTCACTAGCGGGGAACACAGATACGCAGTATTTT. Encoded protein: CASSLYAGSLAGNTDTQYF.

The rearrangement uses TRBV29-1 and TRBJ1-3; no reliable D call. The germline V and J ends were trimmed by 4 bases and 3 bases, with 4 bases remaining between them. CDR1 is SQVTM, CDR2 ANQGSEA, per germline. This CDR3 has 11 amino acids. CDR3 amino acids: CSVAVGNTIYF. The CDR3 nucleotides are TGCAGCGTTGCAGTTGGAAACACCATATATTTT.

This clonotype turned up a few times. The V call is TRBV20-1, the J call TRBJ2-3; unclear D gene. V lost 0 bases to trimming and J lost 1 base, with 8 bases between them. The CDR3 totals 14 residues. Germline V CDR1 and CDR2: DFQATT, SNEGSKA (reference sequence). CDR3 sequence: CSARDPARTDTQYF. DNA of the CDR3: TGCAGTGCTAGAGATCCGGCTCGCACAGATACGCAGTATTTT.

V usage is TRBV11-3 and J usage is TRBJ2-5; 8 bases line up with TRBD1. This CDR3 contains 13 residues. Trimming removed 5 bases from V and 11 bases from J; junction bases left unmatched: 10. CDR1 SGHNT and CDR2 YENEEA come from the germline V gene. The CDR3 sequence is CASSPDRANGQYF. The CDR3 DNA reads TGTGCCAGCAGCCCGGACAGGGCGAATGGGCAGTACTTC.

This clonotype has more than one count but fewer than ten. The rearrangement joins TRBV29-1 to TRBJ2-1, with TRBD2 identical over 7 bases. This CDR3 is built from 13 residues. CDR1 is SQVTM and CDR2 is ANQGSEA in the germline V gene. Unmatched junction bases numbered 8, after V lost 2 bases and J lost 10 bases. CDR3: CSVERQVGGEQFF. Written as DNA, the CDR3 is TGCAGCGTTGAACGGCAGGTCGGGGGGGAGCAGTTCTTC.

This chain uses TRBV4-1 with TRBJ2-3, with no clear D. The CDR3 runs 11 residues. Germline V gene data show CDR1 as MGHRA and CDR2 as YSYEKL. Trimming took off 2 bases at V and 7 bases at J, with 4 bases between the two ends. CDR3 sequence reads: CASSQMYTQYF. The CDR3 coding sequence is TGCGCCAGCAGCCAAATGTATACGCAGTATTTT.

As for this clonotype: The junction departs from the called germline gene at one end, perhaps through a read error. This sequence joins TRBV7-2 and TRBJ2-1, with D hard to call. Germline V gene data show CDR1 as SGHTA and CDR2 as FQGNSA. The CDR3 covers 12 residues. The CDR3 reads CANSFLYNEQFF. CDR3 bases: TGTGCCAACAGCTTCCTTTACAATGAGCAGTTCTTC. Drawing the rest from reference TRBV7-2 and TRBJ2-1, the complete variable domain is GAGVSQSPSNKVTEKGKDVELRCDPISGHTALYWYRQSLGQGLEFLIYFQGNSAPDKSGLPSDRFSAERTGGSVSTLTIQRTQQEDSAVYLCANSFLYNEQFFGPGTRLTVL.

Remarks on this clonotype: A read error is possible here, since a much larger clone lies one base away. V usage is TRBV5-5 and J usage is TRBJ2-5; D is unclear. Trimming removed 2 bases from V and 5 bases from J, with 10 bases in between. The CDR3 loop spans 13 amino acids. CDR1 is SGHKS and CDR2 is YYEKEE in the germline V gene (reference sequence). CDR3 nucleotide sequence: TGTGCCAGCAGCTTTTCGGTTCAGGAGACCCAGTACTTC. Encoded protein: CASSFSVQETQYF.